This T cell receptor (beta chain) comes out of a study of blood T cells in healthy people across ages. General study points: The study found more naive CD4+ cells and higher diversity in long-lived than aged donors.

Then a second PCR, running about 6 to 12 cycles, was carried out with a sample-barcoded 5' primer and a J-beta primer mix. TCRdb re-called the 5' RACE reads with MiXCR, one entry per CDR3 protein. The data show over 500,000 distinct CDR3 sequences, around a quarter seen once. This clonotype was recorded a few times. Its cognate antigen is unknown. CDR3 length equals 15 residues. V was shortened by 1 base and J by 7 bases, with 13 bases between the two germline ends. Separately, the same data were catalogued under a study of T cells of mothers and their children.

The clonotype comes from a boy aged 2 to 10 in good health. The source material was blood. This chain connects TRBV12-3 or TRBV12-4 to TRBJ1-4, with D maybe TRBD1 (6 bases). This chain's CDR3 is CASSLGGANLEKLFF. The DNA of the CDR3 is TGTGCCAGCAGTTTAGGGGGGGCAAACCTTGAAAAACTGTTTTTT.